These 24 T cell receptor beta chains were all obtained from the same sample, sequenced in a study of regulatory T cells in long-lasting Graves disease. Documented time point: persistent/refractory GD, antithyroid drugs over 5 years with positive TRAb. The TCR library used RNA extracted from PBMCs. Assembly of TCR beta libraries relied on iRepertoire HTBI primers together with Arm-PCR of CDR3 regions. TCRdb independently ran MiXCR on the multiplex PCR reads; one entry per CDR3 protein. Of hundreds of thousands of distinct CDR3 sequences detected, less than 20% appear once; the ten largest clones hold around 30%. Sequenced material: peripheral blood mononuclear cells (PBMCs), taken when the disease was refractory, from a patient treated with antithyroid drugs. These receptors were taken from a female donor with Graves disease.

Many counts were recorded for this clonotype. This CDR3 is CASSPQGLVEDQPQHF. The CDR3 DNA is TGTGCCAGCAGTCCCCAGGGACTGGTGGAAGATCAGCCCCAGCATTTT. This sequence joins TRBV28 and TRBJ1-5; possible D gene TRBD1, 5 bases. Deletions cut 5 bases from V and 5 bases from J, with 19 bases between. Germline V gene data show CDR1 as MDHEN and CDR2 as SYDVKM. This CDR3 is 16 amino acids long. Filled out from reference TRBV28 and TRBJ1-5, the complete variable domain reads DVKVTQSSRYLVKRTGEKVFLECVQDMDHENMFWYRQDPGLGLRLIYFSYDVKMKEKGDIPEGYSVSREKKERFSLILESASTNQTSMYLCASSPQGLVEDQPQHFGDGTRLSIL.

In regard to this clonotype: Sequence at one end of the junction differs from germline and may be a read error. The chain is built from TRBV7-3 and TRBJ1-2, with D possibly being TRBD1 (5 bases). Germline V CDR1 and CDR2: SGHTA, FQGTGA. This CDR3 is built from 14 residues. The CDR3 DNA reads TGTGCCAGCAGCTTAGTGGGGGGGAATTATGGCTACGCCTTC. It yields the protein CASSLVGGNYGYAF.

Concerning this clonotype itself: Given a much more abundant clone one base away, this may be a read error. This CDR3 is missing its conserved last phenylalanine or tryptophan, likely due to a read error. The chain carries TRBV19 and TRBJ1-1; 8 positions match TRBD1. The CDR3 consists of 13 residues. Germline V CDR1 and CDR2: LNHDA, SQIVND (reference sequence). V lost 6 bases to trimming and J lost 4 bases; unmatched junction nucleotides: 4. CDR3 in DNA: TGTGCCAGTAGCCGCAGGGGGCTCACTGAAGCTTTCTCT. This codes for CASSRRGLTEAFS.

This clonotype occurred a few times. This sequence joins TRBV10-2 and TRBJ1-1; 7 bases are shared with TRBD1. The CDR3 length is 14 residues. V was clipped by 7 bases and J by 0 bases; unmatched bases: 5. Looked up from germline, CDR1 is WSHSY and CDR2 is SAAADI. The CDR3 bases are TGCGCCAGCACCGCCGGGACAGTGAACACTGAAGCTTTCTTT. Translating it yields CASTAGTVNTEAFF.

This clonotype was picked up a small number of times. The chain carries TRBV29-1 and TRBJ2-1; tentative D call: TRBD2 (7 bases). The CDR3 length is 13 residues. The germline V gene has CDR1 SQVTM and CDR2 ANQGSEA. V lost 7 bases, J lost 5 bases, and 15 bases lay in between. The CDR3 protein is CSGGGLGNNEQFF. The DNA of the CDR3 is TGCAGCGGGGGGGGCCTGGGGAACAATGAGCAGTTCTTC.

Many counts were recorded for this clonotype. CDR3 loop: CASSFPGGEAFF. The CDR3, as DNA: TGTGCCAGCAGTTTTCCAGGGGGTGAAGCTTTCTTT. V gene TRBV12-3 or TRBV12-4 combines with J gene TRBJ1-1; the match to TRBD1 covers 7 bases. Trimming took 3 bases from V and 7 from J; bases not matched to a gene: 2. This CDR3 comprises 12 residues.

V and J are TRBV4-1 and TRBJ2-7; possible D gene TRBD1, 6 bases. Germline assignment: CDR1 MGHRA and CDR2 YSYEKL. V was shortened by 5 bases and J by 5 bases, with 16 bases between the two germline ends. The CDR3 contains 14 residues. Written as DNA, the CDR3 is TGCGCCAGCAGCGATTACAGGGAAGGTGACGAGCAGTACTTC. Translating gives CASSDYREGDEQYF.

This clonotype came up a few times. This chain links TRBV29-1 with TRBJ2-7; D tentatively fits TRBD1 or TRBD2 (5 bases each). Germline V gene lookup returns CDR1 SQVTM and CDR2 ANQGSEA. The germline V and J ends were trimmed by 1 base and 2 bases, with 9 bases remaining between them. This CDR3 is built from 13 residues. The CDR3 is CSVEGDGPYEQYF. The CDR3 DNA reads as TGCAGCGTTGAAGGGGACGGCCCCTACGAGCAGTACTTC.

This chain uses TRBV20-1 with TRBJ2-3, with 7 bases identical to TRBD2. CDR3 length: 13 amino acids. From germline, CDR1 is DFQATT and CDR2 SNEGSKA (reference sequence). V lost 3 bases and J lost 4; bases outside the gene matches: 4. CDR3 region: CSARREGPDTQYF. The DNA for the CDR3 is TGCAGTGCTAGGAGGGAGGGTCCAGATACGCAGTATTTT.

Ten or more counts support this clonotype. The rearrangement uses TRBV12-3 or TRBV12-4 and TRBJ1-5; TRBD1 aligns across 10 bases. V lost 6 bases to trimming and J lost 12 bases; unmatched junction nucleotides: 5. The CDR3 has 12 amino acids. CDR3 sequence (DNA): TGTGCCAGCAGCCAATGGGACAGGGGCCAGCATTTT. This encodes CASSQWDRGQHF.

This clonotype was counted between two and nine times. This chain connects TRBV11-2 to TRBJ2-4; D unresolved. The V gene lost 1 base and the J gene lost 1 base, with 20 bases spanning the gap. The CDR3 contains 19 residues. Germline V lookup: CDR1 SGHAT, CDR2 FQNNGV. This CDR3 reads CASSLADPNPRRAKNIQYF. As DNA, the CDR3 is TGTGCCAGCAGCTTAGCCGACCCTAACCCGAGGCGGGCCAAAAACATTCAGTACTTC.

The rearrangement links TRBV10-3 to TRBJ1-2, with a tentative D call TRBD1 (5 bases). The CDR3 has 14 residues. In germline, CDR1 is ENHRY, CDR2 SYGVKD. Trimming took 0 bases from V and 7 from J, leaving 12 bases between them. CDR3 protein: CAISESGGSPGYTF. Here the CDR3 DNA reads TGTGCCATCAGTGAGTCGGGGGGGTCTCCTGGCTACACCTTC.

This clonotype was picked up a small number of times. V and J are TRBV4-1 and TRBJ1-1; no firm D call. V was pared by 1 base and J by 9 bases, with 12 bases between. CDR3 length equals 13 residues. CDR1 and CDR2 (germline): MGHRA, YSYEKL. In DNA, the CDR3 is TGCGCCAGCAGCCAAGCCCCAATCGAGAAAGCTTTCTTT. Translation gives CASSQAPIEKAFF.

This clonotype was counted at least ten times. J is TRBJ1-1 and V is TRBV20-1; maybe TRBD1 (6 bases). Trimming removed 5 bases at V and 2 bases at J, with 24 bases between. Looked up from germline, CDR1 is DFQATT and CDR2 is SNEGSKA (reference sequence). The CDR3 has 17 residues. CDR3 bases: TGCAGTGCTTGGGGGCAGGGGCGGTGGGTGCGTAACACTGAAGCTTTCTTT. Amino acid sequence: CSAWGQGRWVRNTEAFF.

This clonotype came up a few times. A much larger clone sits a single nucleotide away, making a read error possible. V and J are TRBV15 and TRBJ1-6; unclear D gene. CDR1 and CDR2 from the germline V gene are LNHNV and YYDKDF (reference sequence). The CDR3 consists of 13 residues. Here the CDR3 reads CVTVGDLNSPLHF. The CDR3 DNA reads as TGTGTCACCGTGGGAGACCTTAATTCACCCCTCCACTTT.

This clonotype was picked up a small number of times. This sequence joins TRBV7-9 and TRBJ2-7; D unresolved. V was shortened by 1 base and J by 7 bases, with 8 bases between the two germline ends. Per the germline V gene, CDR1 is SEHNR and CDR2 is FQNEAQ (reference sequence). The length of the CDR3 is 12 residues. The CDR3 here is CASSLDLSEQYF. The CDR3 DNA reads as TGTGCCAGCAGCTTAGATCTTTCGGAGCAGTACTTC. Full variable domain (outside the CDR3, taken from reference TRBV7-9 and TRBJ2-7): DTGVSQNPRHKITKRGQNVTFRCDPISEHNRLYWYRQTLGQGPEFLTYFQNEAQLEKSRLLSDRFSAERPKGSFSTLEIQRTEQGDSAMYLCASSLDLSEQYFGPGTRLTVT.

CDR3 in DNA: TGCGCCAGCAGCCAAGTGGGACAGACGGGGGAGCAGTACTTC. Translation: CASSQVGQTGEQYF. This sequence joins TRBV4-1 and TRBJ2-7; 7 bases fit TRBD1. Germline V CDR1 and CDR2: MGHRA, YSYEKL. The ends lost 1 base at V and 7 bases at J; junction bases unmatched: 7. This CDR3 has 14 amino acids.

This clonotype was counted a single time. A read error is likely here: a far larger clone is one base away. CDR3 sequence reads: CASGRANTRELFF. The CDR3 DNA sequence: TGTGCCAGCGGTAGGGCGAACACCAGGGAGCTGTTTTTT. This chain links TRBV6-2 or TRBV6-3 with TRBJ2-2; D call uncertain. CDR1 is MNHEY, CDR2 SVGEGT, per germline. This CDR3 is built from 13 residues.

Many counts were recorded for this clonotype. The chain couples TRBV5-1 to TRBJ1-4, with 7 bases identical to TRBD1. Germline V gene lookup returns CDR1 SGHRS and CDR2 YFSETQ. This CDR3 spans 16 amino acids. Trimming at V came to 0 bases and at J to 0 bases, leaving 2 bases not matched to a gene. The CDR3 is CASSLGDRSTNEKLFF. The CDR3 DNA follows: TGCGCCAGCAGCTTGGGGGACAGATCAACTAATGAAAAACTGTTTTTT.

This clonotype has only a few counts. The chain has TRBV28 and TRBJ1-1; D call uncertain. CDR1 is MDHEN, CDR2 SYDVKM, per germline. Deletions cut 4 bases from V and 11 bases from J, with 17 bases between. This CDR3 is 13 amino acids long. The CDR3 protein is CASSYSGSRTAFF. In DNA, the CDR3 is TGTGCCAGCAGTTACTCAGGTTCCCGAACGGCTTTCTTT.

The chain couples TRBV6-9 to TRBJ2-5; D is perhaps TRBD1 or TRBD2 (5 bases each). Trimming took 3 bases from V and 7 from J, leaving 15 bases between them. The CDR3 extends over 14 amino acids. Germline V gene sequence: CDR1 MNHGY, CDR2 SVAAGI. The CDR3 region is CASSYGAPIGTQYF. DNA for the CDR3: TGTGCCAGCAGTTACGGGGCTCCCATTGGGACCCAGTACTTC.

This clonotype was seen a handful of times. This could be a read error, since a much larger clone is one nucleotide away. The chain has TRBV11-3 and TRBJ1-1, with D perhaps matching TRBD1 (5 bases). The CDR3 loop spans 13 amino acids. The ends were cut back, 8 bases at V and 5 bases at J, with 15 bases in the middle. Germline CDR1 and CDR2: SGHNT and YENEEA. CDR3 loop: CASGSMGGTEAFF. CDR3 nucleotides: TGTGCCAGCGGGTCGATGGGGGGGACTGAAGCTTTCTTT.

This clonotype occurred many times. The chain employs TRBV7-8 and TRBJ2-5; 9 positions match TRBD1. Looked up from germline, CDR1 is SGHVS and CDR2 is FQNEAQ. V was clipped by 5 bases and J by 4 bases; unmatched bases: 8. The CDR3 length is 15 residues. The DNA of the CDR3 is TGTGCCAGCAGCCTCGGGACAGGGCCCCCAGAGACCCAGTACTTC. Encoded protein: CASSLGTGPPETQYF.

This clonotype was seen repeatedly, ten times or more. The chain joins TRBV28 to TRBJ1-5; D not resolved. V was pared by 6 bases and J by 1 base, with 16 bases between. The CDR3 loop spans 16 amino acids. CDR1 and CDR2 (germline): MDHEN, SYDVKM. CDR3 protein: CASSPSLRSSNQPQHF. CDR3 DNA: TGTGCCAGCAGCCCTTCTCTCCGTTCCAGCAATCAGCCCCAGCATTTT.